The 5 T cell receptor beta chains presented below share a single source sample, sequenced in a study of graft-versus-host responses after intestinal transplantation. Clones were sequenced by immunoSEQ multiplex PCR, and TCRdb holds only the in-frame ones, with some missing. In the table there are about 47,000 clones, about 95% of which are singletons. For these TCRs, the target antigens are not known. Sequences were derived from unstimulated CD8+ T cells sorted from spleen or lymph node cells, sampled before transplant. These receptors all stem from a human donor who was the organ donor for an intestinal transplant.

The rearrangement uses TRBV28 and TRBJ1-5; D remains unclear. Per germline, CDR1 MDHEN and CDR2 SYDVKM. V was clipped by 2 bases and J by 4 bases, with 9 bases between them. The CDR3 has 14 residues. CDR3 loop: CASSLVDGNQPQHF. CDR3 nucleotides: TGTGCCAGCAGTTTAGTAGACGGGAATCAGCCCCAGCATTTT.

V is TRBV6-6 and J is TRBJ1-5; no definite D call. The CDR3 covers 16 residues. V was cut by 6 bases and J by 1 base, with 16 bases left in between. The germline V gene has CDR1 MNHNY and CDR2 SVGAGI (reference sequence). The CDR3 loop is CASSTLSAVSNQPQHF. The CDR3 DNA sequence: TGTGCCAGCAGCACCCTTTCCGCGGTAAGCAATCAGCCCCAGCATTTT.

The J gene is TRBJ2-7, the V gene TRBV19; 9 nucleotides align to TRBD1. The V and J ends lost 5 bases and 1 base, in that order; junction bases with no gene match: 6. The CDR3 covers 15 residues. Per germline, CDR1 LNHDA and CDR2 SQIVND (reference sequence). The CDR3 reads CASSPGQGSSYEQYF. CDR3 sequence (DNA): TGTGCCAGTAGTCCAGGACAGGGGTCATCCTACGAGCAGTACTTC.

The genes are TRBV27 and TRBJ1-1, with D unresolved. Germline CDR1 MNHEY, CDR2 SMNVEV (reference sequence). V was trimmed by 6 bases and J by 5 bases, leaving 16 bases between them. The length of the CDR3 is 14 residues. CDR3 nucleotides: TGTGCCAGCAGCGGTATCGGGCCGCCGACTGAAGCTTTCTTT. Translation: CASSGIGPPTEAFF.

This clone was observed once. The genes are TRBV30 and TRBJ1-1, with D possibly being TRBD1 (5 bases). Deletions cut 0 bases from V and 10 bases from J, with 12 bases between. Per the germline V gene, CDR1 is GTSNPN and CDR2 is SVGIG (reference sequence). This CDR3 is 12 amino acids long. CDR3 sequence (DNA): TGTGCCTGGAGTGTCGTGCTGGGGGGAGCTTTCTTT. This gives the protein CAWSVVLGGAFF.